This paragraph covers one T cell receptor beta chain sequence. The antigen remains unidentified. This record belongs to a study of OX40 agonist ivuxolimab in advanced cancers. About the research overall: Recorded diagnoses for dose-escalation patients were hepatocellular carcinoma, melanoma, renal cell or head and neck cancer. Partial response was recorded in three patients: one hepatocellular carcinoma and two cutaneous melanoma cases. The mean age was roughly 60 years, ranging from about 23 to 85, with around four fifths of participants male. Study findings and constraints: More expanded clones were found, on average, in CD8+ than in CD4+ T cells.

V dropped 4 bases and J dropped 1 base, with 2 bases sitting between them. Germline V gene lookup returns CDR1 MDHEN and CDR2 SYDVKM. The CDR3 contains 11 residues. Only in-frame clones appear in the TCRdb table, and some are missing; sequencing was by immunoSEQ multiplex PCR. This table holds around 30,000 clones, about 93% found once. The V gene is TRBV28, the J gene TRBJ2-7; no firm D call. This TCR derives from an adult with an advanced solid tumor such as melanoma, head and neck, liver or kidney cancer. Specimen: CD4+ or CD8+ T cells sorted from blood, collected in a trial of the OX40 agonist ivuxolimab. The CDR3: CASSSSYEQYF. The CDR3 DNA reads TGTGCCAGCAGTTCTTCCTACGAGCAGTACTTC.